The 26 T cell receptor beta chains given below trace back to one sample, sequenced in a study of T cells after yellow fever vaccination. MiXCR was run by TCRdb on the 5' RACE reads, yielding one entry per CDR3 protein. The sample contains 150,000 to 200,000 distinct CDR3 sequences, around 7.3% of which appear only once. The sample consisted of CD4+ T cells sorted from PBMCs, taken 5 to 6 days after the first yellow fever vaccination. The origin of the receptors is a man between 18 and 29 years old who received the YFV17D yellow fever vaccine.

CDR3 coding DNA: TGTGCCAGCAGCTCCGGACAGGACCCATCCCAAAATGAGCAGTTCTTC. It codes for CASSSGQDPSQNEQFF. The chain combines TRBV5-4 with TRBJ2-1, with 7 nucleotides matching TRBD1. V was clipped by 3 bases and J by 7 bases; unmatched bases: 13. The germline gives CDR1 SGHNT, CDR2 YYREEE (reference sequence). The length of the CDR3 is 16 residues.

This clonotype was seen repeatedly, ten times or more. The chain uses TRBV4-3 and TRBJ2-4; no reliable D call. This CDR3 spans 13 amino acids. V was clipped by 0 bases and J by 6 bases, with 6 bases between them. Germline CDR1 is LGHNA and CDR2 is YSLEER. In DNA form, the CDR3 reads TGCGCCAGCAGCCAAGATCAGCTAAACATTCAGTACTTC. Amino acid sequence: CASSQDQLNIQYF.

This clonotype has a count of ten or more. The gene calls are TRBV7-2 and TRBJ2-1, with D hard to call. Germline CDR1 and CDR2: SGHTA and FQGNSA. V was cut by 5 bases and J by 12 bases, with 26 bases left in between. The CDR3 spans 16 residues. The CDR3 sequence is CASSPSRGVMGLGQFF. For the CDR3, the DNA is TGTGCCAGCAGCCCCAGTCGTGGGGTGATGGGATTGGGGCAGTTCTTC.

This clonotype was detected ten times or more. The chain couples TRBV5-1 to TRBJ1-4; no definite D call. This CDR3 has 15 residues. Germline V gene data show CDR1 as SGHRS and CDR2 as YFSETQ. Deletions cut 0 bases from V and 4 bases from J, with 10 bases between. The CDR3: CASSLVGRVNEKLFF. The DNA of the CDR3 is TGCGCCAGCAGCTTGGTCGGTCGGGTTAATGAAAAACTGTTTTTT.

This clonotype was counted at least ten times. The V call is TRBV6-1, the J call TRBJ2-2, with TRBD1 as a possible D gene (5 bases). Deletions cut 6 bases from V and 4 bases from J, with 15 bases between. There are 15 residues in the CDR3. Germline CDR1 reads MNHNS; CDR2 reads SASEGT. DNA of the CDR3: TGTGCCAGCAGGGGGCCGGGTGCGGCCACCGGGGAGCTGTTTTTT. Translated, it gives CASRGPGAATGELFF.

This clonotype was found many times. The chain recombines TRBV4-2 with TRBJ2-3, with 9 bases matching TRBD2. The CDR3 extends over 17 amino acids. The germline V gene has CDR1 LGHNA and CDR2 YNFKEQ. V gave up 0 bases and J gave up 7 bases; unmatched junction bases: 11. In nucleotides, the CDR3 is TGTGCCAGCAGCCAAGACGGGTTAGCGGGGGAAAGGCATACGCAGTATTTT. Translated: CASSQDGLAGERHTQYF.

The sample holds many counts of this clonotype. The V call is TRBV7-2, the J call TRBJ2-5; D is ambiguous. CDR3 length equals 13 residues. CDR1 is SGHTA and CDR2 is FQGNSA in the germline V gene. Trimming shortened V by 8 bases and J by 2 bases, and 12 bases separated the two germline ends. CDR3 protein: CASRPRQQETQYF. The DNA of the CDR3 is TGTGCCAGCCGCCCGAGGCAACAAGAGACCCAGTACTTC. Together with reference TRBV7-2 and TRBJ2-5, the CDR3 gives the full variable domain: GAGVSQSPSNKVTEKGKDVELRCDPISGHTALYWYRQSLGQGLEFLIYFQGNSAPDKSGLPSDRFSAERTGGSVSTLTIQRTQQEDSAVYLCASRPRQQETQYFGPGTRLLVL.

This clonotype occurred many times. J is TRBJ2-7 and V is TRBV6-5; 8 bases are a match to TRBD1. Germline values: CDR1 MNHEY, CDR2 SVGAGI. The trim removed 4 bases at V and 3 bases at J, leaving 8 bases unmatched. This CDR3 is 15 amino acids long. The CDR3: CASSWTGPLGYEQYV. In DNA, the CDR3 is TGTGCCAGCAGTTGGACAGGGCCCCTTGGCTACGAGCAGTACGTC.

This clonotype came up a few times. The chain uses TRBV18 and TRBJ1-1, with D possibly being TRBD1 (5 bases). Germline-derived CDR1 and CDR2 are KGHSH and LQKENI. The CDR3 has 14 residues. Deletions cut 1 base from V and 6 bases from J, with 12 bases between. The CDR3 loop is CASSPQGWGAEAFF. CDR3 nucleotides: TGTGCCAGCTCACCACAAGGATGGGGCGCTGAAGCTTTCTTT. Full variable domain (rest looked up from reference TRBV18 and TRBJ1-1): NAGVMQNPRHLVRRRGQEARLRCSPMKGHSHVYWYRQLPEEGLKFMVYLQKENIIDESGMPKERFSAEFPKEGPSILRIQQVVRGDSAAYFCASSPQGWGAEAFFGQGTRLTVV.

CDR3 DNA sequence: TGTGCCAGCAGACGCTATGGACAGGGTCTTTCCTACGAGCAGTACGTC. It yields the protein CASRRYGQGLSYEQYV. The chain joins TRBV6-2 or TRBV6-3 to TRBJ2-7; the match to TRBD1 covers 8 bases. Germline V gene sequence: CDR1 MNHEY, CDR2 SVGEGT. V lost 6 bases and J lost 1; bases outside the gene matches: 11. The CDR3 contains 16 residues.

This clonotype was counted only a few times. The chain uses TRBV20-1 and TRBJ2-1; 11 bases fit TRBD2. Germline-derived CDR1 and CDR2 are DFQATT and SNEGSKA (reference sequence). The CDR3 extends over 14 amino acids. Trimming took 6 bases from V and 10 from J; bases not matched to a gene: 11. CDR3 protein: CSAYNSGGASEQFF. CDR3 bases: TGCAGTGCCTATAATAGCGGGGGGGCCAGCGAGCAGTTCTTC.

At least ten counts were recorded for this clonotype. The CDR3: CATSGGGFGTDTQYF. CDR3 coding DNA: TGTGCCACCAGTGGAGGAGGGTTTGGCACAGATACGCAGTATTTT. The chain uses TRBV24-1 and TRBJ2-3, with D maybe TRBD2 (6 bases). This CDR3 spans 15 amino acids. The V end lost 5 bases, the J end lost 1 base, and 12 bases lay between the germline ends. CDR1 and CDR2 (germline): KGHDR, SFDVKD.

The gene calls are TRBV5-1 and TRBJ2-1; no clear D gene. This CDR3 region has 14 residues. Trimming pared 2 bases from V and 0 bases from J, leaving 6 bases between. CDR1 and CDR2 from the germline V gene are SGHRS and YFSETQ. The CDR3 bases are TGCGCCAGCAGCTTCTCTCACTCCTACAATGAGCAGTTCTTC. Encoded protein: CASSFSHSYNEQFF.

V gene TRBV27 combines with J gene TRBJ1-4; TRBD1 is a possible D gene (6 bases). Germline V gene lookup returns CDR1 MNHEY and CDR2 SMNVEV (reference sequence). V lost 8 bases and J 8 bases, leaving 24 bases between the germline ends. CDR3 length equals 16 residues. The CDR3 loop reads CASRRLGGGAGEKLFF. CDR3 bases: TGTGCCAGCCGCCGACTGGGCGGGGGGGCTGGGGAAAAACTGTTTTTT.

This clonotype has at least ten counts. The chain carries TRBV11-2 and TRBJ2-5, with 12 positions matching TRBD2. Germline values: CDR1 SGHAT, CDR2 FQNNGV. J lost 5 bases, V lost 5 bases, and 6 bases had no gene match. The CDR3 length is 15 residues. The CDR3 coding sequence is TGTGCCAGCAGCCAGACTAGCGGGGGTGGTGAGACCCAGTACTTC. This gives the protein CASSQTSGGGETQYF.

This clonotype was observed at least ten times. The chain couples TRBV6-1 to TRBJ2-7; no definite D call. Germline V lookup: CDR1 MNHNS, CDR2 SASEGT. The CDR3 consists of 13 residues. The CDR3 region has the DNA TGCGCCAGCAGCGTCGGAAGCTCCTACGAGCAGTACGTC. Translation: CASSVGSSYEQYV.

This chain links TRBV12-3 or TRBV12-4 with TRBJ2-7; no firm D call. This CDR3 contains 13 residues. V was clipped by 6 bases and J by 3 bases, with 12 bases between them. The DNA for the CDR3 is TGTGCCAGCAGCTTACCAGGAATCTACGAGCAGTACTTC. Translated, it gives CASSLPGIYEQYF.

This clonotype was observed many times. This chain links TRBV6-5 with TRBJ2-1; 15 positions match TRBD2. The germline V gene has CDR1 MNHEY and CDR2 SVGAGI. V trimming: 8 bases; J trimming: 7 bases; junction bases outside the gene matches: 9. The CDR3 consists of 16 residues. CDR3 sequence: CASRTSGGGIRNEQFF. The CDR3 nucleotides are TGTGCCAGCCGGACTAGCGGGGGGGGCATTAGGAATGAGCAGTTCTTC.

This clonotype was found many times. The chain couples TRBV7-2 to TRBJ2-3; D might be TRBD1 (5 bases). This CDR3 region has 17 residues. The germline V gene encodes CDR1 SGHTA and CDR2 FQGNSA. Trimming pared 5 bases from V and 0 bases from J, leaving 18 bases between. In DNA form, the CDR3 reads TGTGCCAGCAGCAGGCAGGGCAAAAGGATAAGCACAGATACGCAGTATTTT. It specifies CASSRQGKRISTDTQYF.

This clonotype was seen a handful of times. The chain joins TRBV20-1 to TRBJ1-1; a possible D gene is TRBD1 (6 bases). CDR3 length: 14 amino acids. Per germline, CDR1 DFQATT and CDR2 SNEGSKA (reference sequence). V gave up 4 bases and J gave up 6 bases, with 18 bases separating them. The CDR3 reads CSATPAGDFAEAFF. The CDR3 DNA is TGCAGTGCTACGCCTGCAGGGGATTTCGCTGAAGCTTTCTTT.

This clonotype was seen more than once but under ten times. The chain employs TRBV19 and TRBJ2-2, with 8 bases identical to TRBD1. Looked up from germline, CDR1 is LNHDA and CDR2 is SQIVND (reference sequence). J lost 4 bases, V lost 4 bases, and 5 bases had no gene match. The CDR3 totals 15 residues. The chain's CDR3 is CASSTRQGLTGELFF. The CDR3 DNA is TGTGCCAGTAGTACCCGACAGGGGCTCACCGGGGAGCTGTTTTTT.

This clonotype was detected ten times or more. CDR3 nucleotide sequence: TGCAGTGCTTGTTCGGCCGGGTTTGGGGAAAAACTGTTTTTT. Protein: CSACSAGFGEKLFF. The chain links TRBV20-1 to TRBJ1-4; D gene unclear. CDR1 is DFQATT, CDR2 SNEGSKA, per germline (reference sequence). Trimming cost V 5 bases and J 8 bases, with 18 bases left between them. This CDR3 contains 14 residues.

This clonotype occurred many times. The chain carries TRBV7-3 and TRBJ2-3, with 11 bases identical to TRBD2. J lost 2 bases, V lost 6 bases, and 1 base had no gene match. The germline gives CDR1 SGHTA, CDR2 FQGTGA. This CDR3 has 14 residues. The CDR3 nucleotides are TGTGCCAGCAGACTAGCGGGGGACACAGATACGCAGTATTTT. Translation gives CASRLAGDTDTQYF.

CDR3 coding DNA: TGTGCCATCTCAGTGGGGTACCAAGAGACCCAGTACTTC. It codes for CAISVGYQETQYF. V usage is TRBV10-3 and J usage is TRBJ2-5, with D uncertain. The germline gives CDR1 ENHRY, CDR2 SYGVKD. The CDR3 totals 13 residues. Between the trimmed V and J ends, which lost 8 bases and 0 bases, there was a span of 10 bases.

This clonotype has only a few counts. The CDR3 protein is CASSSPGQGRGYNEQFF. The CDR3 DNA sequence: TGTGCCAGCAGCTCGCCGGGACAGGGGAGAGGGTACAATGAGCAGTTCTTC. The chain carries TRBV7-2 and TRBJ2-1, with 10 nucleotides matching TRBD1. Germline loops: CDR1 SGHTA, CDR2 FQGNSA. This CDR3 contains 17 residues. V dropped 4 bases and J dropped 4; count of bases not matched to a gene: 10.

This clonotype was observed at least ten times. The rearrangement links TRBV7-2 to TRBJ2-2; 13 nucleotides line up with TRBD2. The V gene end was trimmed by 6 bases and the J gene end by 1 base; junction bases not matched to a gene: 5. CDR1 is SGHTA, CDR2 FQGNSA, per germline. This CDR3 is built from 17 residues. For the CDR3, the DNA is TGTGCCAGCAGGACTAGCGGGGGGACCCGGAACACCGGGGAGCTGTTTTTT. Translated, it gives CASRTSGGTRNTGELFF.